These T cell receptor beta chains were read from a single sample in a study of blood T cell repertoires in COVID-19. TCRdb keeps only in-frame clones here, not all; method: immunoSEQ multiplex PCR. The profile covers 130,000 to 150,000 clones, with around 89% appearing a single time and 0.95% to 1.5% taken by the ten largest. Sequencing was done on a sample of PBMCs or T cells enriched from blood (not recorded which). Receptors were obtained from a woman aged 30 to 39 with acute COVID-19. The CDR3 runs from the conserved cysteine through the conserved F or W. A D gene is named only where the DNA matches it firmly. Size is stated for part of the rows, as once, few or many counts, or as a class when the clone is expanded.

>.|.|TRBV28|TRBJ1-1
TGTGCCAGCAGTTCGCCCAGTTACACTGAAGCTTTCTTT
CASSSPSYTEAFF
>TRBD1|.|TRBV5-1|TRBJ2-3
TGCGCCAGCAGCTTGGAGGGGGACAGACGCTTGGATACGCAGTATTTT
CASSLEGDRRLDTQYF
>TRBD1|.|TRBV2|TRBJ2-2
TGTGCCAGCGGACAGGGTGGCGGGGAGCTGTTTTTT
CASGQGGGELFF
>.|.|TRBV12-3/TRBV12-4|TRBJ1-1
TGTGCCAGCAGTCTCAACCTAGAACGGCGAGTCTTT
CASSLNLERRVF
>.|.|TRBV20-1|TRBJ2-5
TGCAGTGCTGGCAGACAAGAGACCCAGTACTTC
CSAGRQETQYF
>TRBD2|.|TRBV2|TRBJ2-7
TGTGCCAGCAGTGGACTAGCGGCAGAGCAGTACTTC
CASSGLAAEQYF
>TRBD1|.|TRBV19|TRBJ1-2
TGTGCCAGTACCAATGGACAGGGGAATGGCTACACCTTC
CASTNGQGNGYTF
>.|.|TRBV6-5|TRBJ1-4
TGTGCCAGCAGCTCGATGCTAGCTAATGAAAAACTGTTTTTT
CASSSMLANEKLFF
>TRBD1|.|TRBV29-1|TRBJ2-7
TGCAGCTATCAGAGTCAGGGGGTGCAGTACTTC
CSYQSQGVQYF
>TRBD1|.|TRBV6-1|TRBJ1-1
TGTGCCAGCAGTGTATCCGCCGCAACAGGGGGAACTGAAGCTTTCTTT
CASSVSAATGGTEAFF
>.|once|TRBV5-1|TRBJ2-2
TGCGCCAGCAGCTTGGAACAGTCCCACGGGGAGCTGTTTTTT
CASSLEQSHGELFF
>TRBD2|.|TRBV5-1|TRBJ2-7
TGCGCCAGCAGCTTGACTCCTAGCGGGACCACCTACGAGCAGTACTTC
CASSLTPSGTTYEQYF
>.|.|TRBV28|TRBJ1-1
TGTGCCAGCAGCCCCCTTACGGCTGAAGCTTTCTTT
CASSPLTAEAFF
>TRBD1|.|TRBV15|TRBJ1-5
TGTGCCACCGGACAGGGCAATCAGCCCCAGCATTTT
CATGQGNQPQHF
>TRBD1|.|TRBV11-3|TRBJ2-1
TGTGCCAGCAGCATGGACAGGGAAGATGAGCAGTTCTTC
CASSMDREDEQFF
>TRBD2|.|TRBV7-3|TRBJ2-1
TGTGCCAGCAGCTTAGGGACTAGCGGGAGGGTAGGCAATGAGCAGTTCTTC
CASSLGTSGRVGNEQFF
>.|few|TRBV5-1|TRBJ2-2
TGCGCCAGCAGCTTAGGGGCTAGGGTTCCCGGGGAGCTGTTTTTT
CASSLGARVPGELFF
>.|.|TRBV5-1|TRBJ2-1
TGCGCCAGTGGGCGGACAGGGAGCCTAGCGGATTCCTACAATGAGCAGTTCTTC
CASGRTGSLADSYNEQFF
>.|once|TRBV30|TRBJ2-7
TGTGCCTGGAATCGCGGCGGTGAAGGAACCGAGCAGTACTTC
CAWNRGGEGTEQYF
>.|.|TRBV2|TRBJ2-7
TGTGCCAGCAGAACAGGGTTCTACGAGCAGTACTTC
CASRTGFYEQYF
>TRBD2|.|TRBV19|TRBJ2-7
TGTGCCAGTAGTACGACCCCCGGGGAGGGCCACGAGCAGTACTTC
CASSTTPGEGHEQYF
>TRBD2|.|TRBV4-1|TRBJ2-1
TGCGCCAGCAGCCGCGAAATGGCGGGAGCAAGAATGGGCCGGTTCTTC
CASSREMAGARMGRFF
>TRBD1|.|TRBV28|TRBJ1-1
TGTGCCAGCAGTACAGGACAGGCACTCATGAACACTGAAGCTTTCTTT
CASSTGQALMNTEAFF
>.|.|TRBV11-1|TRBJ2-7
TGTGCCAGCAGCTCAGCCGGGAATTCGGGAGAGCAGTACTTC
CASSSAGNSGEQYF
>.|.|TRBV5-1|TRBJ1-1
TGCGCCAGCAGCTTGGAAAATCACGGTATGAACACTGAAGCTTTCTTT
CASSLENHGMNTEAFF
>TRBD2|.|TRBV28|TRBJ2-2
TGTGCCAGCAGTTCGGGACTAGCGGAGACCGGGGAGCTGTTTTTT
CASSSGLAETGELFF
>TRBD2|few|TRBV7-2|TRBJ2-2
TGTGCCAGCAGCTCGAAGCGGGGTACCACCGGGGAGCTGTTTTTT
CASSSKRGTTGELFF
>TRBD2|.|TRBV7-3|TRBJ2-1
TGTGCCAGCAGCTCACCCGGGACTAGCGGGAGGGCCGGTGAGCAGTTCTTC
CASSSPGTSGRAGEQFF
>.|.|TRBV19|TRBJ1-2
TGTGCCAGTAGTCAATATGTGACAACCTTCTATGGCTACACCTTC
CASSQYVTTFYGYTF
>TRBD1|.|TRBV19|TRBJ1-3
TGTGCCAGTAGTCCCGGGACAGCTGGAAACACCATATATTTT
CASSPGTAGNTIYF
>TRBD1|.|TRBV18|TRBJ2-7
TGTGCCAGCTCACTACAGGGGCCTGGATCCTACGAGCAGTACTTC
CASSLQGPGSYEQYF
>TRBD1|few|TRBV27|TRBJ1-2
TGTGCCAGCGGAATTGGGACAGGGGTTCGTGGCTACACCTTC
CASGIGTGVRGYTF
>TRBD2|many|TRBV5-1|TRBJ2-3
TGCGCCAGCAGCTTGGCTAGCGGGAGAGATACGCAGTATTTT
CASSLASGRDTQYF